A single sample is the source of the 5 T cell receptor beta chains below, sequenced in a study of blood T cell repertoires in COVID-19. Clones were sequenced by immunoSEQ multiplex PCR, and TCRdb holds only the in-frame ones, with some missing. The sample lists 200,000 to 250,000 clones; roughly four fifths were seen once. Sequencing was performed on peripheral blood. The source is an elderly woman with COVID-19, enrolled during active disease.

The count of this clone is one. The rearrangement uses TRBV5-1 and TRBJ2-5; 10 bases match TRBD1. The CDR3 totals 15 residues. The J segment lost 7 bases and the V segment lost 4 bases, leaving 10 bases of the junction unmatched. Germline CDR1 reads SGHRS; CDR2 reads YFSETQ. The CDR3 nucleotides are TGCGCCAGCAGCAATTCCGGGACAGGGGTTGGGACCCAGTACTTC. Residues: CASSNSGTGVGTQYF.

This clone was counted a few times. The V call is TRBV6-1, the J call TRBJ1-2, with 10 bases aligning to TRBD1. Per the germline V gene, CDR1 is MNHNS and CDR2 is SASEGT. V trimming: 2 bases; J trimming: 7 bases; junction bases outside the gene matches: 4. This CDR3 is 14 amino acids long. CDR3 amino acids: CASSELGDRGGYTF. In nucleotides, the CDR3 is TGTGCCAGCAGTGAACTTGGGGACAGGGGTGGCTACACCTTC.

The rearrangement uses TRBV18 and TRBJ1-1; the match to TRBD1 covers 10 bases. Germline V lookup: CDR1 KGHSH, CDR2 LQKENI. V lost 4 bases to trimming and J lost 0 bases; unmatched junction nucleotides: 2. CDR3 length equals 15 residues. CDR3 in amino acids: CASSHGTGVNTEAFF. In DNA form, the CDR3 reads TGTGCCAGCTCACATGGGACAGGGGTGAACACTGAAGCTTTCTTT.

CDR3 in DNA: TGTGCCAGCAGTGAGGGGCCTAATGAAAAACTGTTTTTT. Encoded protein: CASSEGPNEKLFF. This chain links TRBV6-1 with TRBJ1-4; the D gene is possibly TRBD1 (5 bases). V shed 3 bases and J shed 3 bases, with 5 bases lying between them. The CDR3 sequence is 13 residues long. Germline values: CDR1 MNHNS, CDR2 SASEGT.

This rearrangement joins TRBV4-1 to TRBJ1-2; D gene ambiguous. In germline, CDR1 is MGHRA, CDR2 YSYEKL. The CDR3 runs 14 residues. The V end lost 1 base, the J end lost 4 bases, and 10 bases lay between the germline ends. CDR3 residues: CASSQARSVYGYTF. The CDR3 DNA is TGCGCCAGCAGCCAAGCCCGGAGCGTCTATGGCTACACCTTC.